The T cell receptor beta chain described here comes from a study of T cell responses to AZD1222 COVID-19 vaccine. This table comes from immunoSEQ multiplex PCR, and its TCRdb copy is limited to in-frame clones, with some not included. The table has 80,000 or so clones, roughly 90% seen once; the top ten hold around 4.5%. CDR3 size: 15 residues. The V end lost 2 bases, the J end lost 0 bases, and 9 bases lay between the germline ends. CDR1 and CDR2 from the germline V gene are SGHDT and YYEEEE. The rearrangement joins TRBV5-6 to TRBJ2-1, with D possibly matching TRBD2 (5 bases). The TCR originated in an adult who received the AZD1222 COVID-19 vaccine. Specimen: peripheral blood, collected 28 days after the second AZD1222 dose. As DNA, the CDR3 is TGTGCCAGCAGCTTTAGAGGGCTCTCCTACAATGAGCAGTTCTTC. It encodes CASSFRGLSYNEQFF.